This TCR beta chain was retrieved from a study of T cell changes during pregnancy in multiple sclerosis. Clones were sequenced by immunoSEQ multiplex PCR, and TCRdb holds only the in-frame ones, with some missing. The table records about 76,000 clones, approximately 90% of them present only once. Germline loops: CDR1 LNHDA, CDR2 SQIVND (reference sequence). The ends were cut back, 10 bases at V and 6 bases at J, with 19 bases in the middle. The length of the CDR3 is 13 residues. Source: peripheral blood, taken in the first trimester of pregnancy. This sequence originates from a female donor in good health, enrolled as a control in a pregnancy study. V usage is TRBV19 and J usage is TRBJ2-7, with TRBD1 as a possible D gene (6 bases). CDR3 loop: CATKQGGRGEQYF. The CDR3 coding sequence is TGTGCCACCAAACAGGGCGGCAGGGGCGAGCAGTACTTC.